The next 12 T cell receptor beta chains were all read from a single sample in a study of T-cell memory formation after mild COVID-19. TCRdb ran MiXCR on the 5' RACE reads and lists one entry per CDR3 protein. The profile shows roughly 370,000 distinct CDR3 sequences, about 16% of them singletons. Sequenced: PBMCs or a T cell subset sorted from them (not recorded which). The receptors shown here come from a man aged 18-30 years who had mild COVID-19 (a few samples of this study predate the infection). Cell type and time point are not known.

V gene TRBV20-1 combines with J gene TRBJ2-7, with 12 bases identical to TRBD2. The CDR3 runs 15 residues. The V gene end was trimmed by 6 bases and the J gene end by 3 bases; junction bases not matched to a gene: 9. Germline lookup yields CDR1 DFQATT and CDR2 SNEGSKA (reference sequence). The chain's CDR3 is CSAPNPTSGGYEQYF. DNA for the CDR3: TGCAGTGCCCCGAACCCGACTAGCGGGGGCTACGAGCAGTACTTC.

The chain is built from TRBV7-9 and TRBJ2-7; unclear D gene. The length of the CDR3 is 13 residues. V was clipped by 2 bases and J by 4 bases, with 9 bases between them. Germline assignment: CDR1 SEHNR and CDR2 FQNEAQ (reference sequence). CDR3 DNA sequence: TGTGCCAGCAGCTTAATCCGGGCATACGAGCAGTACTTC. It translates to CASSLIRAYEQYF.

The chain carries TRBV7-9 and TRBJ2-1; 7 nucleotides match TRBD2. This CDR3 region has 17 residues. CDR1 and CDR2 from the germline V gene are SEHNR and FQNEAQ (reference sequence). The junction had 16 bases not matched to a gene; V was cut back by 5 bases and J by 6 bases. The CDR3 region is CASSPGASGPNLNEQFF. The CDR3 DNA reads TGTGCCAGCAGCCCCGGGGCTAGCGGCCCGAACCTCAATGAGCAGTTCTTC.

The gene calls are TRBV10-3 and TRBJ2-1; maybe TRBD2 (7 bases). The V gene's germline CDR1 is ENHRY and CDR2 SYGVKD. This CDR3 has 14 amino acids. V shed 7 bases and J shed 7 bases, with 17 bases lying between them. CDR3 protein: CAITGQGRGNEQFF. In DNA, the CDR3 is TGTGCCATCACGGGGCAGGGGCGGGGGAATGAGCAGTTCTTC.

The rearrangement links TRBV12-3 or TRBV12-4 to TRBJ1-5; perhaps TRBD1 as D (5 bases). With 6 bases removed from V and 6 bases from J, the gap between germline ends came to 12 bases. This CDR3 has 13 amino acids. The CDR3 spells CASREGTGQPQHF. The DNA for the CDR3 is TGTGCCAGCAGAGAGGGGACGGGTCAGCCCCAGCATTTT.

The chain links TRBV7-9 to TRBJ2-7, with 10 bases aligning to TRBD2. Germline CDR1 is SEHNR and CDR2 is FQNEAQ (reference sequence). Trimming at V came to 5 bases and at J to 5 bases, leaving 6 bases not matched to a gene. CDR3 size: 14 residues. The CDR3: CASSPSGGVNEQYV. In nucleotides, the CDR3 is TGTGCCAGCAGCCCCAGCGGGGGGGTTAACGAGCAGTACGTC.

This clonotype has at least ten counts. This chain links TRBV12-3 or TRBV12-4 with TRBJ1-4; 8 nucleotides agree with TRBD1. This CDR3 region has 15 residues. J gave up 2 bases and V 2 bases, and 1 base lay outside the gene matches. CDR3 in DNA: TGTGCCAGCAGTTTACAGGGGGCTACTAATGAAAAACTGTTTTTT. Its translation: CASSLQGATNEKLFF.

The rearrangement links TRBV12-3 or TRBV12-4 to TRBJ2-3; D not resolved. V was pared by 8 bases and J by 0 bases, with 9 bases between. The CDR3 has 13 residues. CDR3 coding DNA: TGTGCCAGCGTTCCCCCGAGCACAGATACGCAGTATTTT. This gives the protein CASVPPSTDTQYF.

This clonotype was seen many times. The CDR3 region has the DNA TGTGCCAGCGCCATAGCGGGGGGCCGCAATGAGCAGTTCTTC. Protein product: CASAIAGGRNEQFF. The chain links TRBV7-2 to TRBJ2-1, with 10 bases lining up with TRBD2. CDR1 is SGHTA, CDR2 FQGNSA, per germline. V was clipped by 8 bases and J by 6 bases; unmatched bases: 7. The CDR3 consists of 14 residues. Full variable domain (rest looked up from reference TRBV7-2 and TRBJ2-1): GAGVSQSPSNKVTEKGKDVELRCDPISGHTALYWYRQSLGQGLEFLIYFQGNSAPDKSGLPSDRFSAERTGGSVSTLTIQRTQQEDSAVYLCASAIAGGRNEQFFGPGTRLTVL.

The gene calls are TRBV15 and TRBJ2-7, with 7 nucleotides matching TRBD1. The CDR3 extends over 16 amino acids. CDR1 and CDR2 from the germline V gene are LNHNV and YYDKDF (reference sequence). J gave up 3 bases and V 0 bases, and 8 bases lay outside the gene matches. CDR3 protein: CATSRDRAGGFYEQYF. The CDR3 coding sequence is TGTGCCACCAGCAGAGATCGGGCAGGGGGATTCTACGAGCAGTACTTC.

V gene TRBV7-4 combines with J gene TRBJ2-1, with TRBD2 matching 8 bases. V gave up 7 bases and J gave up 3 bases; unmatched junction bases: 8. This CDR3 has 15 amino acids. Germline loops: CDR1 SGHVT, CDR2 SQSDAQ. The CDR3 region has the DNA TGTGCCAGCACCATCTATGGGACTAGCTACAATGAGCAGTTCTTC. Its protein is CASTIYGTSYNEQFF.

This clonotype was detected ten times or more. The chain uses TRBV6-5 and TRBJ2-3; D is unclear. Trimming took off 0 bases at V and 6 bases at J, with 16 bases between the two ends. The CDR3 spans 16 residues. Germline assignment: CDR1 MNHEY and CDR2 SVGAGI. The CDR3 DNA reads as TGTGCCAGCAGTTACTCGAGAAGGCCTCCTCGGGATACGCAGTATTTT. It translates to CASSYSRRPPRDTQYF.